This T cell receptor beta chain was retrieved from a study of identical twins (dated by TCRdb to about 2016). For context, the study as a whole: To test whether fetal clonotypes persist, the study used deep sequencing on TCR alpha and beta repertoires from monozygotic twins, unrelated adults of various ages, and cord blood. Replicate twin experiments were performed at different times using different library preparation protocols to rule out contamination.

Broad study findings and their caveats: Fewer insertions were carried by abundant cord blood beta clonotypes, a similar but weaker trend appeared in young adult naive repertoires, and no such trend appeared in memory repertoires. Out-of-frame TCR alpha sequences shared between twins showed an excess of low generation-probability sequences compared with coincidental sharing between unrelated individuals. Excess twin sharing in beta out-of-frame sequences was weaker because fewer shared sequences lowered the signal-to-noise ratio. Invariant T cells such as MAIT and iNKT could partly confound zero-insertion analyses, though diverse VJ usage argued against this for most clonotypes. In monozygotic twins, out-of-frame TCR alpha sharing was systematically underestimated by recombination models, although the models agreed with sharing between unrelated individuals. Because the same donors could not be followed over many years, the conclusions relied on cross-sectional statistical analysis.

This clonotype was seen ten or more times. It has no known antigen specificity. Nothing much larger sits one base from this clone, and base qualities are not available. Receptor amplification or capture employed 5' RACE. Sequencing was performed on an Illumina HiSeq 2000. A universal primer binding site was added through template switching, and the final cDNA carried a unique molecular identifier so that TCR cDNA molecules could be counted accurately. Specific primers in the conserved constant-segment region were used to synthesize first-strand cDNA for TCR alpha and beta chains. To control for contamination, every cDNA library carried two barcodes: a SMART-Mk sample barcode plus Illumina barcodes. TruSeq adapter sequences, together with Illumina sample barcodes, were added in two successive PCR steps. TCR alpha and beta cDNA libraries were sequenced on the Illumina HiSeq platform with custom primers. In the source study's methods: Raw reads were processed with MiGEC to extract unique molecular identifiers, and MiXCR was used to determine CDR3 positions. Recombination models were inferred per individual with the repgenHMM and IGoR tools using an EM algorithm. The tcR package in R was used for shared clonotype analysis, with sharing normalized by the product of cloneset sizes. To study raw recombination free of thymic and clonal selection effects, out-of-frame nonproductive sequences were analyzed. TCRdb reanalyzed the raw reads on its own, using fastp at Q25 for trimming and MiXCR for clone calling, and kept in-frame beta chains. Rows with a matching CDR3 protein are joined into one entry that keeps the most common DNA and genes. TCRdb, rather than the study authors, made the V and J calls. In all, the sample holds hundreds of thousands of distinct CDR3 sequences, and roughly 6% of those were seen once. The ten largest clones capture around 1.7% of the sample.

All donors were healthy Caucasians. The study also sequenced three unrelated non-twin adults: a male aged 18 to 29, a male aged 50 to 60 and a female aged 50 to 60. Miltenyi CD45RO+ enrichment and human naive T-cell isolation kits were used to isolate memory (CD45RO+) and naive T cells from PBMC. As encoded in the germline V gene (reference sequence), CDR1 is DFQATT while CDR2 is SNEGSKA. Counted from cysteine to phenylalanine, this CDR3 has 15 amino acids. Just CDR3 DNA is preserved here, 45 bases in frame from base 1. V is trimmed back by 0 bases and J by 2 bases, and the junction contains 7 bases that no gene match accounts for.

Sequencing was done on a sample of naive T cells sorted from blood. This specimen's cell subset or site label, per the study, means: cells isolated with a human naive T-cell isolation kit. The TCR comes from a man younger than 30 in good health. The sequence links TRBV20-1 to TRBJ2-7; 7 junctional bases match TRBD2. CDR3 protein: CSARDLGAGAYEQYF. The DNA reads as follows: TGCAGTGCTAGAGATCTAGGGGCGGGAGCCTACGAGCAGTACTTC.